Listed here is a single TCR beta chain. Germline trimming cut 4 bases from V and 2 bases from J; bases unmatched to any gene: 6. Per germline, CDR1 SGHNT and CDR2 YENEEA. The CDR3 is 15 residues long. Using immunoSEQ multiplex PCR, the repertoire was profiled, and TCRdb retains in-frame clones only, with some absent. The data show about 77,000 clones, with approximately 91% seen just once and 1.9% held by the top ten. The sample belongs to a study of T cell changes during pregnancy in multiple sclerosis. Sequencing used peripheral blood, obtained before pregnancy. The V and J genes are TRBV11-3 and TRBJ2-3, with 7 positions matching TRBD1. This sequence originates from a female donor with multiple sclerosis, enrolled in a pregnancy study. CDR3 in amino acids: CASSSRQGLTDTQYF. As DNA, the CDR3 is TGTGCCAGCAGCTCCCGACAGGGCCTCACAGATACGCAGTATTTT.